The 19 T cell receptor beta chains reported below all come from one sample, sequenced in a study of graft-versus-host responses after intestinal transplantation. Assay used: immunoSEQ multiplex PCR; TCRdb lists only in-frame clones, some missing. The table lists under 75,000 clones, nearly 90% of them singletons, with 4% in the top ten. Their recognized antigens are unknown. The sequenced sample was unstimulated CD8+ T cells sorted from spleen or lymph node cells, obtained before transplant. These receptors were collected from a human donor who was the organ donor for an intestinal transplant.

The CDR3: CASSLLDRDYGYTF. DNA for the CDR3: TGCGCCAGCAGTCTCTTGGACAGGGATTATGGCTACACCTTC. The V and J genes are TRBV10-1 and TRBJ1-2, with 8 bases fitting TRBD1. This CDR3 has 14 amino acids. The J segment lost 5 bases and the V segment lost 5 bases, leaving 7 bases of the junction unmatched. The germline CDR1 and CDR2 sequences are WNHNN and SYGVQD (reference sequence).

The chain joins TRBV4-1 to TRBJ1-5, with TRBD1 as a possible D gene (6 bases). Germline assignment: CDR1 MGHRA and CDR2 YSYEKL. The CDR3 totals 15 residues. V lost 2 bases and J lost 3, with 11 bases in between. The CDR3 DNA sequence: TGCGCCAGCAGCCAAATCACAGGGACCAATCAGCCCCAGCATTTT. Translated: CASSQITGTNQPQHF.

V is TRBV27 and J is TRBJ2-7; D is possibly TRBD1 (5 bases). Per the germline V gene, CDR1 is MNHEY and CDR2 is SMNVEV (reference sequence). V shed 3 bases and J shed 3 bases, with 15 bases lying between them. The CDR3 has 15 amino acids. In nucleotides, the CDR3 is TGTGCCAGCAGTTTGCAGGGTTTCGCGAACTACGAGCAGTACGTC. This sequence encodes CASSLQGFANYEQYV.

The chain couples TRBV27 to TRBJ2-3; 7 nucleotides line up with TRBD2. This CDR3 spans 14 amino acids. J lost 0 bases, V lost 6 bases, and 3 bases had no gene match. Germline V CDR1 and CDR2: MNHEY, SMNVEV (reference sequence). The CDR3 loop reads CASRARGSTDTQYF. The CDR3 DNA reads TGTGCCAGCAGGGCGCGGGGGAGCACAGATACGCAGTATTTT.

J is TRBJ1-2 and V is TRBV9, with 7 bases that match TRBD1. From germline, CDR1 is SGDLS and CDR2 YYNGEE. With 3 bases clipped from V and 8 bases from J, the junction kept 7 bases outside the gene matches. The CDR3 runs to 13 residues. CDR3 amino acids: CASSGQGLNGYTF. CDR3 coding DNA: TGTGCCAGCAGCGGACAGGGCTTAAACGGCTACACCTTC.

The chain uses TRBV15 and TRBJ2-2; TRBD2 is a possible D gene (6 bases). Trimming took off 6 bases at V and 6 bases at J, with 14 bases between the two ends. The CDR3 spans 14 residues. Germline V gene lookup returns CDR1 LNHNV and CDR2 YYDKDF (reference sequence). The CDR3 loop reads CATSKRTGAGELFF. CDR3 DNA sequence: TGTGCCACCAGTAAGAGGACGGGGGCCGGGGAGCTGTTTTTT.

The sample holds one count of this clone. The rearrangement uses TRBV27 and TRBJ2-1; D unresolved. The V and J ends lost 6 bases and 3 bases respectively, with 18 bases between them. The CDR3 is 16 residues long. Germline V gene sequence: CDR1 MNHEY, CDR2 SMNVEV (reference sequence). The DNA of the CDR3 is TGTGCCAGCAGGCCCCTGCACAGCCGAATCTACAATGAGCAGTTCTTC. Encoded protein: CASRPLHSRIYNEQFF.

The CDR3, as DNA: TGTGCCAGCAGCATCATTAGCGGGGGGATAACAGATACGCAGTATTTT. As protein: CASSIISGGITDTQYF. This rearrangement joins TRBV5-4 to TRBJ2-3; 10 bases agree with TRBD2. Trimming cost V 4 bases and J 3 bases; bases outside gene matches: 8. The CDR3 contains 16 residues. Germline CDR1 SGHNT, CDR2 YYREEE (reference sequence).

The chain employs TRBV15 and TRBJ2-3; D call uncertain. The CDR3 loop spans 15 amino acids. Per germline, CDR1 LNHNV and CDR2 YYDKDF (reference sequence). Trimming stripped 5 bases from V and 6 bases from J, with 18 bases between. CDR3 loop: CATSSRLKLSDTQYF. In DNA, the CDR3 is TGTGCCACCAGCTCCCGACTGAAATTATCGGATACGCAGTATTTT.

J is TRBJ1-2 and V is TRBV27; D not certain. Germline V gene data show CDR1 as MNHEY and CDR2 as SMNVEV (reference sequence). This CDR3 is built from 15 residues. V was pared by 5 bases and J by 4 bases, with 17 bases between. The chain's CDR3 is CASSAYISTAYGYTF. CDR3 sequence (DNA): TGTGCCAGCAGTGCTTATATAAGTACAGCCTATGGCTACACCTTC.

The chain recombines TRBV4-2 with TRBJ2-7; 8 bases fit TRBD1. V lost 3 bases, J lost 3 bases, and 7 bases stayed unmatched. The CDR3 sequence is 15 residues long. CDR1 and CDR2 (germline): LGHNA, YNFKEQ. CDR3 DNA sequence: TGTGCCAGCAGCCAGACAGGGGCAACCTTCTACGAGCAGTACGTC. Protein: CASSQTGATFYEQYV.

The chain links TRBV4-2 to TRBJ2-1; 10 bases agree with TRBD2. CDR1 and CDR2 from the germline V gene are LGHNA and YNFKEQ. After removal of 3 bases from V and 4 bases from J, the junction contained 9 bases not matched to a gene. CDR3 length equals 17 residues. CDR3 sequence reads: CASSQGLAGGPYNEQFF. CDR3 nucleotide sequence: TGTGCCAGCAGCCAGGGCTTAGCGGGGGGCCCGTACAATGAGCAGTTCTTC.

This clone was observed a few times. The V gene is TRBV19, the J gene TRBJ2-2; weak D call: TRBD2 (5 bases). The CDR3 has 12 residues. Between the trimmed V and J ends, which lost 7 bases and 6 bases, there was a span of 9 bases. Germline loops: CDR1 LNHDA, CDR2 SQIVND (reference sequence). As DNA, the CDR3 is TGTGCCAGTACCGTCGGGGCCGGGGAGCTGTTTTTT. Its translation: CASTVGAGELFF.

The V call is TRBV5-6, the J call TRBJ1-6; D is possibly TRBD1 (6 bases). The germline CDR1 and CDR2 sequences are SGHDT and YYEEEE. CDR3 length equals 15 residues. V was clipped by 0 bases and J by 9 bases, with 13 bases between them. CDR3 DNA: TGTGCCAGCAGCTTGGCGGGGTTCAGGGGTTCACCCCTCCACTTT. Its translation is CASSLAGFRGSPLHF.

V is TRBV25-1 and J is TRBJ2-6, with D perhaps TRBD2 (6 bases). Deletions cut 3 bases from V and 1 base from J, with 16 bases between. Per germline, CDR1 MGHDK and CDR2 SYGVNS. The CDR3 has 18 amino acids. CDR3 bases: TGTGCCAGCAGTGAGAGGACAAGGAGGGAATCTGGGGCCAACGTCCTGACTTTC. Its translation is CASSERTRRESGANVLTF.

This rearrangement joins TRBV6-6 to TRBJ2-2; D might be TRBD1 (5 bases). Trimming shortened V by 8 bases and J by 2 bases, and 9 bases separated the two germline ends. The CDR3 sequence is 13 residues long. Germline loops: CDR1 MNHNY, CDR2 SVGAGI (reference sequence). The CDR3: CASRQGNTGELFF. CDR3 nucleotides: TGTGCCAGCCGCCAGGGAAACACCGGGGAGCTGTTTTTT.

This sequence joins TRBV6-4 and TRBJ2-2; 7 nucleotides agree with TRBD2. J gave up 5 bases and V 5 bases, and 11 bases lay outside the gene matches. The CDR3 consists of 16 residues. CDR1 is MRHNA and CDR2 is SNTAGT in the germline V gene. DNA for the CDR3: TGTGCCAGCAGTCCCGACCCAACCGGGGGGACCGGGGAGCTGTTTTTT. Amino acids: CASSPDPTGGTGELFF.

The rearrangement uses TRBV28 and TRBJ2-1; 9 nucleotides agree with TRBD2. The CDR3 totals 15 residues. Per the germline V gene, CDR1 is MDHEN and CDR2 is SYDVKM. After removal of 2 bases from V and 7 bases from J, the junction contained 6 bases not matched to a gene. CDR3 amino acids: CASSLHVRGGNEQFF. In DNA, the CDR3 is TGTGCCAGCAGTTTACACGTGCGGGGGGGGAATGAGCAGTTCTTC.

This sequence joins TRBV2 and TRBJ1-6; a weak D match, TRBD1 (5 bases). This CDR3 has 13 amino acids. In germline, CDR1 is SNHLY, CDR2 FYNNEI. V lost 10 bases to trimming and J lost 10 bases, with 17 bases between them. DNA for the CDR3: TGTGCCACCGCTTCGGGGGTCGGATCACCCCTCCACTTT. This sequence encodes CATASGVGSPLHF.